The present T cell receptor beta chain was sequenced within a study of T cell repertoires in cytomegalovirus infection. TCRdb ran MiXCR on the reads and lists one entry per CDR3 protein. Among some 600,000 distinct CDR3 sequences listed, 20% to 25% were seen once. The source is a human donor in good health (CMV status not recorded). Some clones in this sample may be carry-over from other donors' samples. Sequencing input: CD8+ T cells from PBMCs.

In nucleotides, the CDR3 is TGTGCTAGTGGCCTAGTGAGCGGGGAGCTGTTTTTT. Translation gives CASGLVSGELFF. V usage is TRBV12-5 and J usage is TRBJ2-2; D ambiguous. The CDR3 totals 12 residues. Germline CDR1 and CDR2: LGHNT and FRNRAP. Trimming shortened V by 6 bases and J by 7 bases, and 9 bases separated the two germline ends.